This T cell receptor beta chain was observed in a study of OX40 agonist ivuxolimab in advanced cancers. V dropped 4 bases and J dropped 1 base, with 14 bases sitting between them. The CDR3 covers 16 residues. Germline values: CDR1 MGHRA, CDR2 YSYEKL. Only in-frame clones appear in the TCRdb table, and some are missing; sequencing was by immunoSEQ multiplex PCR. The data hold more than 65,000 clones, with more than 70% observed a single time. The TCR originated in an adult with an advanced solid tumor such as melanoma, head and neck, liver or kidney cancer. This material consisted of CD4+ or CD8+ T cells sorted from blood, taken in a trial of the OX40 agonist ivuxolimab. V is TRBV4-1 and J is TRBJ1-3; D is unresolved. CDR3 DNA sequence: TGCGCCAGCAGCCGGGATGACTGGGGTTCTGGAAACACCATATATTTT. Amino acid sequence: CASSRDDWGSGNTIYF.